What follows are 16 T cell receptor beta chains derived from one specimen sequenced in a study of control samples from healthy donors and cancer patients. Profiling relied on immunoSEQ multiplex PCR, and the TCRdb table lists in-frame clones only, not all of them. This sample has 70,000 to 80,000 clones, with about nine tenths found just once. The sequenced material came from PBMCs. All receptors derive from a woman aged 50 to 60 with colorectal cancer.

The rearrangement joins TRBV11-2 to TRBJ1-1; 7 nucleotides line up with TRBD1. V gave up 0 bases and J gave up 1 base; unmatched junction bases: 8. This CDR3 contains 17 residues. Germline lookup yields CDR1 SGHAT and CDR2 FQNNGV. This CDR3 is CASSLDRKGQENTEAFF. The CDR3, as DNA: TGTGCCAGCAGCTTAGATAGGAAAGGACAGGAGAACACTGAAGCTTTCTTT.

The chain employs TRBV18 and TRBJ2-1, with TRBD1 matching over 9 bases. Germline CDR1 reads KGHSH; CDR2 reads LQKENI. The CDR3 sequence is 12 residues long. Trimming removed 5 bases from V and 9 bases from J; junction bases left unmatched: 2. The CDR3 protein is CASSKTGGEQFF. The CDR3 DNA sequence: TGTGCCAGCTCAAAGACAGGGGGTGAGCAGTTCTTC.

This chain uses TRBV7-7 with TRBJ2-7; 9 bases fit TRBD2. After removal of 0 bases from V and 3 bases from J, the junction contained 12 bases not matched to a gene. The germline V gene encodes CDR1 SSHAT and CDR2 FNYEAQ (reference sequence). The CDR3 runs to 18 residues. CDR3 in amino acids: CASSLALLRVAGDYEQYV. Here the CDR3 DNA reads TGTGCCAGCAGCTTAGCCCTCTTGCGGGTAGCGGGGGACTACGAGCAGTACGTC.

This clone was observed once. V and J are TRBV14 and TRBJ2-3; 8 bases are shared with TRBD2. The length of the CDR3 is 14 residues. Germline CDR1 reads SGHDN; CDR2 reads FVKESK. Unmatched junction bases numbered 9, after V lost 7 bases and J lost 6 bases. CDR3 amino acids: CASKDSGVRDTQYF. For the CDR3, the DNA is TGTGCCAGCAAAGATAGCGGGGTGAGGGATACGCAGTATTTT. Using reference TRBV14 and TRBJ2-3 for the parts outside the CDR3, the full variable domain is EAGVTQFPSHSVIEKGQTVTLRCDPISGHDNLYWYRRVMGKEIKFLLHFVKESKQDESGMPNNRFLAERTGGTYSTLKVQPAELEDSGVYFCASKDSGVRDTQYFGPGTRLTVL.

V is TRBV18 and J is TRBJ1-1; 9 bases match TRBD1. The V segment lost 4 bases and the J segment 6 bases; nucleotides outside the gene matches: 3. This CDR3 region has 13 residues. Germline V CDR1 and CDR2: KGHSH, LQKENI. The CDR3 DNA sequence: TGTGCCAGCTCACGGGACAGGGATTCTGAAGCTTTCTTT. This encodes CASSRDRDSEAFF.

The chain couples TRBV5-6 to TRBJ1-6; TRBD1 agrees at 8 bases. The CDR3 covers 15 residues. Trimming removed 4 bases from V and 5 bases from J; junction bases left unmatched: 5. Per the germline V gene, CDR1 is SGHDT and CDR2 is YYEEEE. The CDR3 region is CASSRTDRDNSPLHF. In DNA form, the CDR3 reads TGTGCCAGCAGCCGAACGGACAGGGATAATTCACCCCTCCACTTT.

CDR3 sequence reads: CASSSYRGPDQPQHF. In DNA, the CDR3 is TGTGCCAGCAGCTCCTACAGGGGTCCCGATCAGCCCCAGCATTTT. The V and J genes are TRBV7-8 and TRBJ1-5, with TRBD1 matching 7 bases. V was clipped by 4 bases and J by 5 bases; unmatched bases: 8. This CDR3 region has 15 residues. Per the germline V gene, CDR1 is SGHVS and CDR2 is FQNEAQ.

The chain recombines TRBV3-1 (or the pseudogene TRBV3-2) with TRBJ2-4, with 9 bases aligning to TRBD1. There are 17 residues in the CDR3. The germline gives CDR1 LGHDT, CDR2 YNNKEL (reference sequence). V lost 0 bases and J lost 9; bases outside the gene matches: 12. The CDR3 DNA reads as TGTGCCAGCAGCCAAGATGGGCCCCGGACAGGGGAATCCATTCAGTACTTC. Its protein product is CASSQDGPRTGESIQYF.

CDR3 protein: CASSYGSSGANVLTF. DNA of the CDR3: TGTGCCAGCAGTTACGGCAGCTCTGGGGCCAACGTCCTGACTTTC. This sequence joins TRBV6-5 and TRBJ2-6; D remains ambiguous. The CDR3 contains 15 residues. V shed 2 bases and J shed 0 bases, with 5 bases lying between them. Germline CDR1 reads MNHEY; CDR2 reads SVGAGI.

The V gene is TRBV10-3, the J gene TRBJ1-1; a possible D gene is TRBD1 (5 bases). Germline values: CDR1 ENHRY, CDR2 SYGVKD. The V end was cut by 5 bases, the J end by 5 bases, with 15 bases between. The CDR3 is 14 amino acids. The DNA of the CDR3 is TGTGCCATCAGTCTTCAGGGTGGCCGGACTGAAGCTTTCTTT. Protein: CAISLQGGRTEAFF.

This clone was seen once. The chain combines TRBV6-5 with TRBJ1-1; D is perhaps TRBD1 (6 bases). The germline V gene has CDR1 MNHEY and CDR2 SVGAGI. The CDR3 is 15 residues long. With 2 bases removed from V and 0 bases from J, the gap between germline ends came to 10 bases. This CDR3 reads CASSYLQGMNTEAFF. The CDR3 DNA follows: TGTGCCAGCAGTTACCTTCAGGGGATGAACACTGAAGCTTTCTTT.

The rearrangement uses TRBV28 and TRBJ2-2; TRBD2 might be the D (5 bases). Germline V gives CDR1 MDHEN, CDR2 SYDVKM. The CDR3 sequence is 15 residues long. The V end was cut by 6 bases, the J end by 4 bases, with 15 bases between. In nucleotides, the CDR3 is TGTGCCAGCAGCTCTAACTTTCGGGGCACCGGGGAGCTGTTTTTT. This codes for CASSSNFRGTGELFF.

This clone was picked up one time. The CDR3 DNA reads as TGCGCCAGCAGCTATAGGACTAGCGGGTTTCTGAACACCGGGGAGCTGTTTTTT. Translated, it gives CASSYRTSGFLNTGELFF. The V call is TRBV5-1, the J call TRBJ2-2; 11 bases fit TRBD2. Trimming at V came to 3 bases and at J to 1 base, leaving 8 bases not matched to a gene. The CDR3 consists of 18 residues. CDR1 is SGHRS and CDR2 is YFSETQ in the germline V gene.

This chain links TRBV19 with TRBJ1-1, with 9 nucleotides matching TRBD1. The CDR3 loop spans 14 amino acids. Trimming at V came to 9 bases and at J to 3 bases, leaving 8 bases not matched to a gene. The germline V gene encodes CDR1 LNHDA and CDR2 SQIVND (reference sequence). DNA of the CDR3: TGTGCCAGCCTAGGAGACAGGGGGGACACTGAAGCTTTCTTT. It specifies CASLGDRGDTEAFF.

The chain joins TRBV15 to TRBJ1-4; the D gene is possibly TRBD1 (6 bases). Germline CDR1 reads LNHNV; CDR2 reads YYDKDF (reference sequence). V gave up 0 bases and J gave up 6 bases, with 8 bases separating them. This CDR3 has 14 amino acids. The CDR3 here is CATSRDRGDEKLFF. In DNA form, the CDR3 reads TGTGCCACCAGCAGAGACAGGGGTGATGAAAAACTGTTTTTT.

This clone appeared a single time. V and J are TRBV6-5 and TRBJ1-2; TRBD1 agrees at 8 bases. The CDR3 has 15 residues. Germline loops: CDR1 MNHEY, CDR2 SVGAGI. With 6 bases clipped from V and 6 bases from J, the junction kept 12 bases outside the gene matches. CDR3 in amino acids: CASSPPWTGQNGYTF. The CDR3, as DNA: TGTGCCAGCAGCCCACCTTGGACAGGGCAGAATGGCTACACCTTC.